This TCR beta chain appears in the sequencing data of a study of blood T cell repertoires in COVID-19. About the research overall: Specimens from acute and convalescent COVID-19 originated in the United States, Italy and Spain. Sources were T cells, B-cell-depleted T cells, or PBMCs; the material itself was cDNA or gDNA.

Original processing notes: Estimated nucleated cell counts came from reference gene primer amplification. Libraries were prepared by immunoSEQ multiplex PCR; TCRdb keeps only in-frame clonotypes and omits some of them. V and J calls and clone size are as listed in that table; D and trimming were resolved from the DNA. The repertoire holds more than 110,000 clones, with 82% as singletons. A note on this clone: Germline is not matched at one junction end, which may reflect a read error.

Germline V gene data show CDR1 as MNHEY and CDR2 as SVGAGI. The CDR3 runs to 15 residues. The sequence was obtained from a woman of 80 years or more with acute or convalescent COVID-19. What was sequenced was peripheral blood. This rearrangement joins TRBV6-5 to TRBJ1-1, with D possibly being TRBD1 (6 bases). DNA for the CDR3: TGTGCCAGCAGTTACTGGTCAGGGGTGAAGACTGAAGCTTTCTTT. Encoded protein: CASSYWSGVKTEAFF.